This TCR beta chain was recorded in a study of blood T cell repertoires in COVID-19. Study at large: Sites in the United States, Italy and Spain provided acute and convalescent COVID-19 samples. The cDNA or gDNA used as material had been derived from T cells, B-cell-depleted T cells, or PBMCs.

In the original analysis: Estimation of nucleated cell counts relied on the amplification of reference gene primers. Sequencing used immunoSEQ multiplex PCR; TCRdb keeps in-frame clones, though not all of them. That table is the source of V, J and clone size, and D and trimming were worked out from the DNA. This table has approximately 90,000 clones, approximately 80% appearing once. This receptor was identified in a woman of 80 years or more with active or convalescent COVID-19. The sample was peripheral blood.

This CDR3 reads CASSIWAANEKLFF. As DNA, the CDR3 is TGTGCCAGTAGTATTTGGGCCGCGAATGAAAAACTGTTTTTT. The V gene is TRBV19, the J gene TRBJ1-4; D unresolved. The CDR3 is 14 amino acids. Per the germline V gene, CDR1 is LNHDA and CDR2 is SQIVND (reference sequence). V lost 3 bases, J lost 5 bases, and 10 bases lay in between. Full variable domain (remainder filled in from reference TRBV19 and TRBJ1-4): DGGITQSPKYLFRKEGQNVTLSCEQNLNHDAMYWYRQDPGQGLRLIYYSQIVNDFQKGDIAEGYSVSREKKESFPLTVTSAQKNPTAFYLCASSIWAANEKLFFGSGTQLSVL.